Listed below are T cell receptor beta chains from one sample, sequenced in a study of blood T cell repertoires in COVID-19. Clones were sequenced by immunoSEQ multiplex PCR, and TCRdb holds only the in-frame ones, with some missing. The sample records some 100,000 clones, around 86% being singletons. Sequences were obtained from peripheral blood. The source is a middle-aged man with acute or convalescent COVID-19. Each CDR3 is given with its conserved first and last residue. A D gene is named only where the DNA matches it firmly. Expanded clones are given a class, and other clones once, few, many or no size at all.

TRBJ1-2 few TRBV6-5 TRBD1 CASSTGGEGYGYTF TGTGCCAGCAGTACAGGGGGAGAAGGCTATGGCTACACCTTC
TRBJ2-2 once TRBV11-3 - CASSLGRTTGELFF TGTGCCAGCAGCTTAGGGAGGACGACCGGGGAGCTGTTTTTT
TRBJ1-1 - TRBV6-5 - CASRASGFDTEAFF TGTGCCAGCAGGGCCTCAGGGTTCGACACTGAAGCTTTCTTT
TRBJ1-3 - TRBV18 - CASSPAVSLGNTIYF TGTGCCAGCTCCCCAGCCGTGAGCCTGGGAAACACCATATATTTT
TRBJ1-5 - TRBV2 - CASSEQEGLGQPQHF TGTGCCAGCAGTGAACAGGAGGGGCTGGGTCAGCCCCAGCATTTT
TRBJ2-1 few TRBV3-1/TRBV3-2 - CASSPAVPGQLEQFF TGTGCCAGCAGCCCCGCCGTCCCGGGACAACTAGAGCAGTTCTTC
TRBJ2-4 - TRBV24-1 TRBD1 CATSDPRQGSGIQYF TGTGCCACCAGTGACCCCCGACAGGGATCTGGCATTCAGTACTTC
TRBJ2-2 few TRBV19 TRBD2 CASRSGLAGDTGELFF TGTGCCAGTAGGAGCGGACTAGCGGGAGACACCGGGGAGCTGTTTTTT
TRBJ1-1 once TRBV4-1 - CASSRDMVAEAFF TGCGCCAGCAGCCGGGACATGGTTGCTGAAGCTTTCTTT
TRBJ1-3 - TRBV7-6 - CASSSNLQGSGNTIYF TGTGCCAGCAGCTCTAACCTCCAGGGGAGTGGAAACACCATATATTTT
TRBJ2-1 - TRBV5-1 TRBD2 CASSQAGRSYNEQFF TGCGCCAGCAGCCAAGCGGGAAGATCCTACAATGAGCAGTTCTTC
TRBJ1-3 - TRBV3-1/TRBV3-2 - CASSQAYSGNTIYF TGTGCCAGCAGCCAAGCGTACTCTGGAAACACCATATATTTT
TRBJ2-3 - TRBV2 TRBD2 CASSESGSWDTQYF TGTGCCAGCAGCGAGAGCGGGAGTTGGGATACGCAGTATTTT
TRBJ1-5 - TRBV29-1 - CSVLQGTNQPQHF TGCAGCGTTCTCCAGGGGACGAATCAGCCCCAGCATTTT
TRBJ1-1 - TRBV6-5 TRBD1 CASSPTGGRGEAFF TGTGCCAGCAGTCCAACAGGGGGCAGAGGTGAAGCTTTCTTT
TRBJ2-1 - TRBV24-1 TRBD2 CATSRGGTRDFNEQFF TGTGCCACCAGTCGAGGGGGGACTAGGGATTTCAATGAGCAGTTCTTC
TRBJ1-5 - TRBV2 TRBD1 CASSKGQGSNQPQHF TGTGCCAGCAGCAAGGGACAGGGGAGCAATCAGCCCCAGCATTTT
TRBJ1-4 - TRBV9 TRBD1 CASSALPGGPNEKLFF TGTGCCAGCAGCGCCCTTCCAGGGGGCCCTAATGAAAAACTGTTTTTT
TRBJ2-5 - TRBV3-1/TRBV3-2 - CASSRHHRGETQYF TGTGCCAGCAGCCGACATCACCGCGGGGAGACCCAGTACTTC
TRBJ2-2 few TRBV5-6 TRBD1 CASSVPDRGNTGELFF TGTGCCAGCAGCGTACCGGACAGGGGGAACACCGGGGAGCTGTTTTTT
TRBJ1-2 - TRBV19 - CASSIAGGGYTF TGTGCCAGTAGTATAGCGGGGGGCGGCTACACCTTC
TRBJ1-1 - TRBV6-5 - CASSYSSGSEAFF TGTGCCAGCAGTTACTCTTCGGGGTCTGAAGCTTTCTTT
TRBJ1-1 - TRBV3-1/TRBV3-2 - CASSPRFGGRNTEAFF TGTGCCAGCAGCCCCCGATTCGGGGGGAGGAACACTGAAGCTTTCTTT
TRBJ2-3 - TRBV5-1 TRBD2 CASSTATSALKDTQYF TGCGCCAGCAGCACCGCGACTAGCGCCCTAAAGGATACGCAGTATTTT
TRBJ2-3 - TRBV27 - CASSTLGTTDTQYF TGTGCCAGCAGTACCCTGGGCACCACAGATACGCAGTATTTT
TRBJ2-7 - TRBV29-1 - CSVEDRRGSTYEQYF TGCAGCGTTGAAGACCGGAGAGGCTCGACCTACGAGCAGTACTTC
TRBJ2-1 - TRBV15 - CATSREKLERHNEQFF TGTGCCACCAGCAGAGAAAAACTAGAACGACACAATGAGCAGTTCTTC
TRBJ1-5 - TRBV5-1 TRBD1 CASSVTGAQNQPQHF TGCGCCAGCAGCGTGACAGGGGCCCAAAATCAGCCCCAGCATTTT
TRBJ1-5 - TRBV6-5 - CASTREGRGRPQHF TGTGCCAGTACAAGGGAGGGGCGCGGGCGGCCCCAGCATTTT
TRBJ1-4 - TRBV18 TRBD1 CASSPDRGIGEKLFF TGTGCCAGCTCACCCGACAGGGGAATCGGTGAAAAACTGTTTTTT
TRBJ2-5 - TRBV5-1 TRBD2 CASSRDAASGTQYF TGCGCCAGCAGCCGCGACGCTGCTAGCGGGACCCAGTACTTC
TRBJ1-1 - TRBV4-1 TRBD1 CASSRGGLVLVNTEAFF TGCGCCAGCAGCCGAGGGGGCCTCGTGTTGGTGAACACTGAAGCTTTCTTT
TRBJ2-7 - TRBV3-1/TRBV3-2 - CASSQDLRGGYEQYF TGTGCCAGCAGCCAAGATCTGAGGGGAGGATACGAGCAGTACTTC
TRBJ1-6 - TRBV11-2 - CASSLGAQLGSPLHF TGTGCCAGCAGCTTAGGGGCGCAACTCGGATCACCCCTCCACTTT
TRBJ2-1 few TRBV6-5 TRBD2 CASSLVGREGQGEQFF TGTGCCAGCAGTTTAGTGGGGCGGGAGGGTCAAGGTGAGCAGTTCTTC
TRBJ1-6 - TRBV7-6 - CASSPRQLNSPLHF TGTGCCAGCAGCCCCAGGCAGTTAAATTCACCCCTCCACTTT
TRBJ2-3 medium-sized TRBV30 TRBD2 CAWSGGRGGDTQYF TGTGCCTGGAGTGGAGGCCGCGGGGGAGATACGCAGTATTTT
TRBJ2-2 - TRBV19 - CASSIGQGNTGELFF TGTGCCAGTAGTATAGGGCAGGGGAACACCGGGGAGCTGTTTTTT
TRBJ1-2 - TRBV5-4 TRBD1 CASSREGANYGYTF TGTGCCAGCAGCCGGGAGGGGGCCAACTATGGCTACACCTTC
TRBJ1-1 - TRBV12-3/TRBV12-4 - CASSSTGTEAFF TGTGCCAGCAGTTCTACAGGGACTGAAGCTTTCTTT
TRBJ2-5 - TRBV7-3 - CASSLTGGAGQETQYF TGTGCCAGCAGCTTAACCGGAGGGGCGGGACAAGAGACCCAGTACTTC
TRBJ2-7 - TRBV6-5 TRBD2 CASSYSASGDHEQYF TGTGCCAGCAGTTACTCTGCTAGCGGGGACCACGAGCAGTACTTC
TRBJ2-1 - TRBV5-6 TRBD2 CASSSSGRYNEQFF TGTGCCAGCAGCTCTAGCGGAAGATACAATGAGCAGTTCTTC
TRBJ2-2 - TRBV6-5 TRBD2 CASSYGRGRNTGELFF TGTGCCAGCAGTTACGGGCGGGGGAGGAACACCGGGGAGCTGTTTTTT
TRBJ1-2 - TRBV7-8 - CASSVDRQSGYTF TGTGCCAGCAGCGTTGACAGGCAGAGCGGCTACACCTTC
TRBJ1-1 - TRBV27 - CASRGFGAGTEAFF TGTGCCAGCCGGGGGTTCGGGGCTGGGACTGAAGCTTTCTTT
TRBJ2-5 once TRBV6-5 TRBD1 CASRTGQGVAETQYF TGTGCCAGCAGGACCGGACAGGGGGTTGCGGAGACCCAGTACTTC
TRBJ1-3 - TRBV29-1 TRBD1 CSVQAYQGESGNTIYF TGCAGCGTACAAGCGTACCAGGGGGAGTCTGGAAACACCATATATTTT
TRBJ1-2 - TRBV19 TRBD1 CASTTSRGTGGRSGSYTF TGTGCCAGCACCACAAGCCGGGGGACAGGGGGCCGGAGCGGAAGCTACACCTTC
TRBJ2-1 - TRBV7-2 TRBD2 CASSRAGGGYNEQFF TGTGCCAGCAGCAGAGCGGGAGGAGGCTACAATGAGCAGTTCTTC
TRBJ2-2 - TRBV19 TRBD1 CASTTGGLYTGELFF TGTGCCAGTACCACAGGGGGGCTATACACCGGGGAGCTGTTTTTT
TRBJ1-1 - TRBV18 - CASSPEQTGPRTEAFF TGTGCCAGCTCACCAGAACAGACAGGCCCGAGGACTGAAGCTTTCTTT
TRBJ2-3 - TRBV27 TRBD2 CASRTGLALDTQYF TGTGCCAGTCGGACGGGACTAGCCCTAGATACGCAGTATTTT